The 31 T cell receptor beta chains below come from one sample, sequenced in a study of regulatory T cells in long-lasting Graves disease. Time point defined: newly diagnosed GD, antithyroid drugs for less than 3 months. PBMC RNA was the source of the TCR library. Investigators prepared the TCR beta libraries by applying iRepertoire HTBI primers and Arm-PCR of CDR3 regions. Each CDR3 protein gets one entry after TCRdb re-called the multiplex PCR reads with MiXCR. The table records about 310,000 distinct CDR3 sequences, approximately 20% of them present only once. The source was peripheral blood mononuclear cells (PBMCs), collected at new diagnosis, from a patient treated with antithyroid drugs. The receptors stem from a female donor with Graves disease.

Ten or more counts support this clonotype. The rearrangement joins TRBV20-1 to TRBJ2-1; 9 bases agree with TRBD2. V dropped 2 bases and J dropped 2; count of bases not matched to a gene: 4. The germline CDR1 and CDR2 sequences are DFQATT and SNEGSKA (reference sequence). The CDR3 has 15 residues. Written as DNA, the CDR3 is TGCAGTGCTAGATTGGCGGGAGGGCCCTACAATGAGCAGTTCTTC. Amino acids: CSARLAGGPYNEQFF.

This chain joins TRBV9 and TRBJ2-5, with D maybe TRBD1 (5 bases). There are 13 residues in the CDR3. V was pared by 0 bases and J by 4 bases, with 7 bases between. Germline V gives CDR1 SGDLS, CDR2 YYNGEE. This chain's CDR3 is CASSVDRGETQYF. DNA for the CDR3: TGTGCCAGCAGCGTAGATAGGGGAGAGACCCAGTACTTC.

This clonotype came up many times. The chain recombines TRBV28 with TRBJ1-5; D not certain. Germline V gene data show CDR1 as MDHEN and CDR2 as SYDVKM. CDR3 length: 18 amino acids. The ends were cut back, 3 bases at V and 1 base at J, with 19 bases in the middle. This CDR3 is CASSFPPQFDTSNQPQHF. The CDR3 DNA follows: TGTGCCAGCAGTTTCCCCCCACAGTTCGACACCAGCAATCAGCCCCAGCATTTT.

Turning to this clonotype: One base away lies a much larger clone, so this may be a sequencing read error. This chain uses TRBV12-3 or TRBV12-4 with TRBJ1-2; no clear D. Trimming cost V 1 base and J 6 bases, with 12 bases left between them. The CDR3 length is 14 residues. The CDR3 bases are TGTGCCAGCAGTTTAGACCCAAAGAGCCATGGCTACACCTTC. Amino acid sequence: CASSLDPKSHGYTF.

This clonotype was observed many times. The genes are TRBV19 and TRBJ2-2; D may match TRBD1 or TRBD2 (6 bases each). This CDR3 has 16 amino acids. Trimming removed 10 bases from V and 0 bases from J, with 18 bases in between. The V gene's germline CDR1 is LNHDA and CDR2 SQIVND (reference sequence). Written as DNA, the CDR3 is TGTGCCACCATCCCCGAGGGGGGAACGAACACCGGGGAGCTGTTTTTT. As protein: CATIPEGGTNTGELFF.

There are many counts of this clonotype. V gene TRBV19 combines with J gene TRBJ2-7; D possibly corresponds to TRBD2 (5 bases). The CDR3 has 11 amino acids. Per germline, CDR1 LNHDA and CDR2 SQIVND (reference sequence). Trimming removed 9 bases at V and 6 bases at J, with 12 bases between. CDR3 in DNA: TGTGCCAGCGAAGGACTTGGCGAGCAGTACTTC. Its protein product is CASEGLGEQYF.

This clonotype was observed many times. This chain connects TRBV30 to TRBJ1-5; TRBD1 matches 7 bases. From germline, CDR1 is GTSNPN and CDR2 SVGIG (reference sequence). The CDR3 sequence is 15 residues long. The V gene end was trimmed by 0 bases and the J gene end by 3 bases; junction bases not matched to a gene: 5. CDR3 sequence reads: CAWSVRDRPNQPQHF. CDR3 DNA: TGTGCCTGGAGTGTACGGGACAGACCCAATCAGCCCCAGCATTTT.

This rearrangement joins TRBV6-1 to TRBJ2-7; D is undetermined. The germline CDR1 and CDR2 sequences are MNHNS and SASEGT. This CDR3 region has 13 residues. Between the trimmed V and J ends, which lost 7 bases and 7 bases, there was a span of 17 bases. The CDR3 reads CASKTPNLWEQYF. The DNA of the CDR3 is TGTGCCAGCAAGACACCCAACTTGTGGGAGCAGTACTTC.

This clonotype was detected many times. This chain joins TRBV12-3 or TRBV12-4 and TRBJ2-2; either TRBD1 or TRBD2 may supply D (5 bases each). CDR3 length: 15 residues. V gave up 4 bases and J gave up 1 base, with 10 bases separating them. The CDR3 loop is CASSSGTVNTGELFF. In nucleotides, the CDR3 is TGTGCCAGCAGTTCCGGGACGGTGAACACCGGGGAGCTGTTTTTT.

This clonotype was observed many times. The chain employs TRBV15 and TRBJ2-3; D is uncertain. Germline V CDR1 and CDR2: LNHNV, YYDKDF (reference sequence). The CDR3 is made up of 15 amino acids. V lost 0 bases, J lost 4 bases, and 11 bases lay in between. This CDR3 is CATSRDPGLADTQYF. CDR3 sequence (DNA): TGTGCCACCAGCAGAGATCCCGGGTTGGCAGATACGCAGTATTTT.

This clonotype was counted only a few times. This chain connects TRBV6-2 or TRBV6-3 to TRBJ2-4; D is uncertain. Germline V gene lookup returns CDR1 MNHEY and CDR2 SVGEGT. This CDR3 has 11 residues. The ends were cut back, 5 bases at V and 10 bases at J, with 9 bases in the middle. The CDR3 bases are TGTGCCAGCAGTGCCGTTGGAATTCAGTACTTC. Protein: CASSAVGIQYF.

This clonotype appeared many times. CDR3 nucleotide sequence: TGTGCCAGCAGTGATGGGGTTGTCTATGGCTACACCTTC. This codes for CASSDGVVYGYTF. The chain uses TRBV2 and TRBJ1-2, with D unresolved. This CDR3 contains 13 residues. V was pared by 3 bases and J by 4 bases, with 9 bases between. Germline V gene data show CDR1 as SNHLY and CDR2 as FYNNEI. The full variable domain, completed using reference TRBV2 and TRBJ1-2, is EPEVTQTPSHQVTQMGQEVILRCVPISNHLYFYWYRQILGQKVEFLVSFYNNEISEKSEIFDDQFSVERPDGSNFTLKIRSTKLEDSAMYFCASSDGVVYGYTFGSGTRLTVV.

The chain joins TRBV27 to TRBJ1-1; D is unclear. V gave up 3 bases and J gave up 1 base, with 6 bases separating them. Germline assignment: CDR1 MNHEY and CDR2 SMNVEV (reference sequence). The CDR3 extends over 13 amino acids. Here the CDR3 reads CASSFTQNTEAFF. In DNA form, the CDR3 reads TGTGCCAGCAGTTTTACACAGAACACTGAAGCTTTCTTT.

At least ten counts were recorded for this clonotype. The genes are TRBV20-1 and TRBJ1-2, with 7 positions matching TRBD1. The length of the CDR3 is 14 residues. The germline V gene has CDR1 DFQATT and CDR2 SNEGSKA (reference sequence). J was trimmed by 3 bases and V by 7 bases; bases with no gene match: 11. CDR3 amino acids: CSVYQADRHYGYTF. In DNA form, the CDR3 reads TGCAGTGTCTACCAAGCGGACAGGCACTATGGCTACACCTTC.

At least ten counts were recorded for this clonotype. Relative to the germline gene, one junction end is altered; a read error may explain this. V and J are TRBV11-3 and TRBJ2-1; 9 positions agree with TRBD2. The germline CDR1 and CDR2 sequences are SGHNT and YENEEA. The CDR3 covers 12 residues. The CDR3 sequence: CASSLVGLAGVF. The DNA for the CDR3 is TGTGCCAGCAGCTTAGTAGGGTTAGCGGGAGTATTC.

There are many counts of this clonotype. The chain is built from TRBV30 and TRBJ2-5; possibly TRBD2 for D (6 bases). There are 16 residues in the CDR3. In germline, CDR1 is GTSNPN, CDR2 SVGIG (reference sequence). V was cut by 0 bases and J by 5 bases, with 19 bases left in between. CDR3 amino acids: CAWSVGELAGGETQYF. CDR3 bases: TGTGCCTGGAGTGTAGGCGAACTAGCCGGAGGTGAGACCCAGTACTTC.

V and J are TRBV11-2 and TRBJ2-1; D gene unclear. Deletions cut 2 bases from V and 1 base from J, with 12 bases between. The CDR3 length is 16 residues. CDR1 is SGHAT and CDR2 is FQNNGV in the germline V gene. Written as DNA, the CDR3 is TGTGCCAGCAGCTTAAACTATGGAGTGTCCTACAATGAGCAGTTCTTC. Encoded protein: CASSLNYGVSYNEQFF.

This clonotype was seen a few times. In this CDR3 the conserved last residue, phenylalanine or tryptophan, is missing, so a read error is likely. This chain joins TRBV28 and TRBJ1-4, with D unresolved. The V gene's germline CDR1 is MDHEN and CDR2 SYDVKM. V shed 5 bases and J shed 5 bases, with 12 bases lying between them. The CDR3 extends over 14 amino acids. CDR3 in amino acids: CASSELHRNEKLFS. As DNA, the CDR3 is TGTGCCAGCAGTGAATTACACCGGAATGAAAAACTGTTTTCT.

This clonotype was recorded at least ten times. This chain links TRBV5-1 with TRBJ2-3, with 11 bases fitting TRBD2. Germline CDR1 and CDR2: SGHRS and YFSETQ. The CDR3 loop spans 15 amino acids. V lost 2 bases to trimming and J lost 1 base; unmatched junction nucleotides: 0. CDR3 nucleotides: TGCGCCAGCAGCTTTAGCGGGAGGGGCACAGATACGCAGTATTTT. Translation gives CASSFSGRGTDTQYF.

V is TRBV19 and J is TRBJ2-7; 10 bases are a match to TRBD1. The CDR3 is 13 residues long. CDR1 LNHDA and CDR2 SQIVND come from the germline V gene (reference sequence). V lost 7 bases, J lost 5 bases, and 5 bases stayed unmatched. Here the CDR3 reads CASKGQGIHEQYF. The CDR3 DNA reads as TGTGCCAGTAAGGGACAGGGGATCCACGAGCAGTACTTC.

This clonotype was seen a few times. The chain combines TRBV20-1 with TRBJ2-5; the match to TRBD2 covers 12 bases. The germline V gene encodes CDR1 DFQATT and CDR2 SNEGSKA (reference sequence). The V and J ends lost 2 bases and 5 bases, in that order; junction bases with no gene match: 12. The CDR3 extends over 17 amino acids. CDR3 in DNA: TGCAGTGCTAGAAATCACGCTAGCGGGAGGGATGGGGAGACCCAGTACTTC. As protein: CSARNHASGRDGETQYF.

As to this clonotype: Possible read error: a much larger clone is one base away. The rearrangement uses TRBV7-2 and TRBJ2-1; D remains ambiguous. V shed 8 bases and J shed 1 base, with 3 bases lying between them. Germline CDR1 is SGHTA and CDR2 is FQGNSA. This CDR3 spans 11 amino acids. CDR3 DNA: TGTGCCAGCCAGTCCTACAATGAGCAGTTCTTC. It codes for CASQSYNEQFF. Full variable domain (missing parts from reference TRBV7-2 and TRBJ2-1): GAGVSQSPSNKVTEKGKDVELRCDPISGHTALYWYRQSLGQGLEFLIYFQGNSAPDKSGLPSDRFSAERTGGSVSTLTIQRTQQEDSAVYLCASQSYNEQFFGPGTRLTVL.

The rearrangement links TRBV10-3 to TRBJ2-7, with D maybe TRBD2 (6 bases). This CDR3 comprises 14 residues. V lost 6 bases and J lost 4, with 16 bases in between. CDR1 is ENHRY, CDR2 SYGVKD, per germline. This CDR3 reads CAIRSTARDYEQYF. The CDR3 bases are TGTGCCATCAGATCGACGGCGCGGGATTACGAGCAGTACTTC.

This clonotype was recorded at least ten times. The chain recombines TRBV28 with TRBJ1-5, with a possible D match to TRBD1 (5 bases). In germline, CDR1 is MDHEN, CDR2 SYDVKM. CDR3 length: 14 amino acids. The V end was cut by 4 bases, the J end by 4 bases, with 11 bases between. CDR3 bases: TGTGCCAGCAGTTCTCACAAGGGGAATCAGCCCCAGCATTTT. It specifies CASSSHKGNQPQHF.

The sample holds many counts of this clonotype. V usage is TRBV6-1 and J usage is TRBJ1-5; the match to TRBD1 covers 9 bases. Germline V lookup: CDR1 MNHNS, CDR2 SASEGT. V shed 6 bases and J 7 bases; nucleotides not matched to a gene: 10. This CDR3 has 15 residues. The CDR3: CASSPPRDREQPQHF. Here the CDR3 DNA reads TGTGCCAGCAGCCCACCCCGGGACAGGGAACAGCCCCAGCATTTT.

The gene calls are TRBV9 and TRBJ2-4, with TRBD2 matching over 7 bases. The CDR3 contains 17 residues. Germline V lookup: CDR1 SGDLS, CDR2 YYNGEE. The V gene end was trimmed by 6 bases and the J gene end by 0 bases; junction bases not matched to a gene: 12. The CDR3 loop reads CASILLWGGEAKNIQYF. For the CDR3, the DNA is TGTGCCAGCATATTATTGTGGGGGGGTGAAGCCAAAAACATTCAGTACTTC.

This chain links TRBV3-1 with TRBJ2-5, with 10 bases identical to TRBD2. The CDR3 length is 16 residues. V trimming: 1 base; J trimming: 5 bases; junction bases outside the gene matches: 7. Germline values: CDR1 LGHDT, CDR2 YNNKEL (reference sequence). The CDR3 loop reads CASSQVASGRGETQYF. CDR3 DNA: TGTGCCAGCAGCCAAGTGGCTAGCGGGAGAGGGGAGACCCAGTACTTC.

The table lists this clonotype with a few counts. This sequence joins TRBV7-9 and TRBJ2-5, with a tentative D call TRBD1 (6 bases). Trimming stripped 5 bases from V and 5 bases from J, with 12 bases between. CDR3 length: 13 amino acids. Per germline, CDR1 SEHNR and CDR2 FQNEAQ (reference sequence). CDR3: CASSMTGGETQYF. As DNA, the CDR3 is TGTGCCAGCAGCATGACAGGCGGGGAGACCCAGTACTTC.

At least ten counts were recorded for this clonotype. A junction end diverges from the germline sequence, so it may reflect a read error. The DNA for the CDR3 is TGCGCCAGCAGTTTGGGACTTCGTACAGATACGCAGTATTTT. Translated, it gives CASSLGLRTDTQYF. V and J are TRBV28 and TRBJ2-3, with a possible D match to TRBD2 (6 bases). This CDR3 is built from 14 residues. CDR1 is MDHEN, CDR2 SYDVKM, per germline.

To note about this clonotype: One base separates it from a far larger clone, so it is likely a read error. V and J are TRBV7-8 and TRBJ2-1; 15 nucleotides agree with TRBD2. This CDR3 region has 15 residues. The germline V gene has CDR1 SGHVS and CDR2 FQNEAQ. Trimming at V came to 5 bases and at J to 10 bases, leaving 6 bases not matched to a gene. The CDR3 bases are TGTGCCAGCAGCGTTATGGGACTAGCGGGGGGCGAGCAGTTCTTC. Protein: CASSVMGLAGGEQFF.

This clonotype was observed at least ten times. This chain links TRBV6-5 with TRBJ2-7; D is unclear. V was clipped by 0 bases and J by 2 bases, with 8 bases between them. CDR1 and CDR2 from the germline V gene are MNHEY and SVGAGI. The CDR3 runs 14 residues. CDR3 region: CASSYSGSTYEQYF. The CDR3 nucleotides read TGTGCCAGCAGTTACTCGGGGTCGACCTACGAGCAGTACTTC.